The 16 T cell receptor beta chains listed next were all sequenced from one sample in a study of blood T cell repertoires in COVID-19. Here immunoSEQ multiplex PCR was the method, and the copy in TCRdb shows in-frame clones only, minus some. The sample consists of tens of thousands of clones, approximately 85% of them appearing once. The sample was peripheral blood. These TCRs come from a man aged 50-60 years with active COVID-19.

The chain has TRBV5-8 and TRBJ1-2; 7 nucleotides agree with TRBD1. Per germline, CDR1 SGHTS and CDR2 YDEGEE. This CDR3 region has 16 residues. V was pared by 0 bases and J by 0 bases, with 5 bases of the junction left unmatched. Here the CDR3 DNA reads TGTGCCAGCAGCTTGGCTGGGACAGCGACTAACTATGGCTACACCTTC. It specifies CASSLAGTATNYGYTF. Variable domain in full (rest from reference TRBV5-8 and TRBJ1-2): EAGVTQSPTHLIKTRGQQATLRCSPISGHTSVYWYQQALGLGLQFLLWYDEGEERNRGNFPPRFSGRQFPNYSSELNVNALELEDSALYLCASSLAGTATNYGYTFGSGTRLTVV.

The chain combines TRBV7-9 with TRBJ1-1, with D possibly TRBD1 on 6 matching bases. The CDR3 length is 15 residues. The V gene lost 4 bases and the J gene lost 2 bases, with 14 bases spanning the gap. Germline V gene data show CDR1 as SEHNR and CDR2 as FQNEAQ (reference sequence). CDR3 DNA: TGTGCCAGCAGCTCCCTAGGGACAACTAACACTGAAGCTTTCTTT. This gives the protein CASSSLGTTNTEAFF. The whole variable domain, filled in from reference TRBV7-9 and TRBJ1-1, reads DTGVSQNPRHKITKRGQNVTFRCDPISEHNRLYWYRQTLGQGPEFLTYFQNEAQLEKSRLLSDRFSAERPKGSFSTLEIQRTEQGDSAMYLCASSSLGTTNTEAFFGQGTRLTVV.

The chain recombines TRBV9 with TRBJ2-1; 13 bases match TRBD2. Germline V lookup: CDR1 SGDLS, CDR2 YYNGEE. This CDR3 spans 15 amino acids. The J segment lost 9 bases and the V segment lost 0 bases, leaving 3 bases of the junction unmatched. CDR3 amino acids: CASSVALAGGGEQFF. CDR3 DNA sequence: TGTGCCAGCAGCGTAGCACTAGCGGGAGGGGGTGAGCAGTTCTTC.

V gene TRBV19 combines with J gene TRBJ2-7; the D gene is possibly TRBD2 (6 bases). Germline V CDR1 and CDR2: LNHDA, SQIVND (reference sequence). Trimming shortened V by 7 bases and J by 3 bases, and 25 bases separated the two germline ends. The CDR3 has 17 amino acids. CDR3 sequence: CASTKPRGGAGYYEQYV. The CDR3 nucleotides are TGTGCCAGTACCAAACCTCGGGGCGGGGCTGGCTACTACGAGCAGTACGTC.

This clone came up a few times. J is TRBJ1-4 and V is TRBV7-2; D not resolved. The CDR3 covers 13 residues. Germline V gene data show CDR1 as SGHTA and CDR2 as FQGNSA. V was pared by 0 bases and J by 6 bases, with 5 bases between. CDR3 DNA: TGTGCCAGCAGCTTAGCACGAGATGAAAAACTGTTTTTT. This translates into CASSLARDEKLFF.

This chain joins TRBV2 and TRBJ2-3; 7 positions match TRBD2. This CDR3 spans 15 amino acids. Germline lookup yields CDR1 SNHLY and CDR2 FYNNEI. V lost 7 bases, J lost 5 bases, and 12 bases stayed unmatched. The CDR3 nucleotides are TGTGCCAGCACCAAAAATTGGGGACTACTAGATACGCAGTATTTT. This gives the protein CASTKNWGLLDTQYF.

In its sample, this clone was seen once. This chain uses TRBV19 with TRBJ1-6, with 9 bases aligning to TRBD1. The CDR3 is 14 amino acids. CDR1 and CDR2 from the germline V gene are LNHDA and SQIVND (reference sequence). J gave up 7 bases and V 4 bases, and 2 bases lay outside the gene matches. Here the CDR3 DNA reads TGTGCCAGTAGTACCGGGACAGGGAATTCACCCCTCCACTTT. Translated, it gives CASSTGTGNSPLHF.

This chain joins TRBV7-9 and TRBJ2-1; a possible D gene is TRBD2 (7 bases). Germline V lookup: CDR1 SEHNR, CDR2 FQNEAQ (reference sequence). The V and J ends lost 4 bases and 8 bases respectively, with 21 bases between them. This CDR3 has 16 amino acids. CDR3 protein: CASSSRGAGVGYEQFF. The CDR3 nucleotides read TGTGCCAGCAGCTCAAGGGGGGCGGGAGTGGGCTATGAGCAGTTCTTC.

The chain uses TRBV18 and TRBJ2-5, with D perhaps matching TRBD2 (6 bases). The CDR3 contains 16 residues. V lost 1 base and J lost 4, with 16 bases in between. Germline CDR1 KGHSH, CDR2 LQKENI. The CDR3 DNA reads TGTGCCAGCTCACCACAGGGAGGCCAGGGCCGAGAGACCCAGTACTTC. Its translation: CASSPQGGQGRETQYF. Full variable domain (outside the CDR3, taken from reference TRBV18 and TRBJ2-5): NAGVMQNPRHLVRRRGQEARLRCSPMKGHSHVYWYRQLPEEGLKFMVYLQKENIIDESGMPKERFSAEFPKEGPSILRIQQVVRGDSAAYFCASSPQGGQGRETQYFGPGTRLLVL.

This clone was seen only a few times. Other nucleotide sequences from this sample produce the same CDR3. This chain links TRBV21-1 with TRBJ2-6; the D call TRBD2 from the table was never checked on the DNA. TRBV21-1 constitutes a pseudogene. The CDR3 runs 18 residues. Written as DNA, the CDR3 is TGTGCCAGCACGGGGGTGGCCATAACCAGATCTGGGGCCAACGTCCTGACTTTC. This codes for CASTGVAITRSGANVLTF.

The chain carries TRBV4-1 and TRBJ2-1, with D perhaps TRBD1 (6 bases). Trimming shortened V by 8 bases and J by 0 bases, and 14 bases separated the two germline ends. Germline lookup yields CDR1 MGHRA and CDR2 YSYEKL. The CDR3 runs 15 residues. The CDR3 loop reads CASAPGTNSYNEQFF. The CDR3 DNA reads TGCGCCAGCGCCCCCGGGACAAACTCCTACAATGAGCAGTTCTTC.

The rearrangement joins TRBV9 to TRBJ2-1, with TRBD2 matching over 11 bases. The germline V gene encodes CDR1 SGDLS and CDR2 YYNGEE. The CDR3 loop spans 16 amino acids. The ends lost 0 bases at V and 10 bases at J; junction bases unmatched: 9. This chain's CDR3 is CASSVEVAGGGLEQFF. The CDR3 coding sequence is TGTGCCAGCAGCGTAGAGGTAGCGGGAGGGGGCCTAGAGCAGTTCTTC.

The V call is TRBV27, the J call TRBJ2-6, with D possibly TRBD1 on 5 matching bases. This CDR3 spans 17 amino acids. Trimming removed 4 bases at V and 0 bases at J, with 13 bases between. Germline-derived CDR1 and CDR2 are MNHEY and SMNVEV (reference sequence). This chain's CDR3 is CASSSRQRNSGANVLTF. DNA for the CDR3: TGTGCCAGCAGTTCGCGACAGAGAAACTCTGGGGCCAACGTCCTGACTTTC.

The rearrangement links TRBV7-2 to TRBJ1-1; 7 nucleotides line up with TRBD1. The ends lost 4 bases at V and 4 bases at J; junction bases unmatched: 3. This CDR3 has 13 amino acids. Germline V gene lookup returns CDR1 SGHTA and CDR2 FQGNSA. As DNA, the CDR3 is TGTGCCAGCAGCTCAGGGGGGTTCACTGAAGCTTTCTTT. Encoded protein: CASSSGGFTEAFF.

The J gene is TRBJ2-2, the V gene TRBV3-1 (or the pseudogene TRBV3-2); perhaps TRBD2 as D (5 bases). Per germline, CDR1 LGHDT and CDR2 YNNKEL (reference sequence). V lost 2 bases, J lost 6 bases, and 16 bases lay in between. CDR3 length: 16 amino acids. The CDR3 loop is CASSQRGRGRSGELFF. CDR3 DNA: TGTGCCAGCAGCCAAAGAGGGAGAGGAAGATCCGGGGAGCTGTTTTTT.

This clone was counted a few times. This chain joins TRBV7-9 and TRBJ1-5; TRBD1 matches 10 bases. CDR3 length: 14 residues. The J segment lost 2 bases and the V segment lost 5 bases, leaving 0 bases of the junction unmatched. CDR1 and CDR2 (germline): SEHNR, FQNEAQ (reference sequence). The CDR3 bases are TGTGCCAGCAGCGGGACAGGGGGCAATCAGCCCCAGCATTTT. Translating it yields CASSGTGGNQPQHF.